This T cell receptor (beta chain) came from a study of OX40 agonist ivuxolimab in advanced cancers. Whole-study findings and limits: Some patients without response likewise showed low normalized clonal expansion.

Sequenced by immunoSEQ multiplex PCR; TCRdb stores in-frame clones only, minus some. This sample has tens of thousands of clones; 88% occur once, and the top ten carry less than 5%. Details on this clone: What it binds is unknown.

CDR1 KGHSH and CDR2 LQKENI come from the germline V gene. This CDR3 comprises 11 residues. Trimming removed 4 bases at V and 7 bases at J, with 8 bases between. The source material was CD4+ or CD8+ T cells sorted from blood, sampled in a trial of the OX40 agonist ivuxolimab. The rearrangement uses TRBV18 and TRBJ2-7; D is unresolved. This clonotype originated in an adult with an advanced solid tumor such as melanoma, head and neck, liver or kidney cancer. The CDR3 DNA reads TGTGCCAGCTCACTTGGTTATGAGCAGTACTTC. Translated: CASSLGYEQYF. Filled out from reference TRBV18 and TRBJ2-7, the complete variable domain reads NAGVMQNPRHLVRRRGQEARLRCSPMKGHSHVYWYRQLPEEGLKFMVYLQKENIIDESGMPKERFSAEFPKEGPSILRIQQVVRGDSAAYFCASSLGYEQYFGPGTRLTVT.